These T cell receptor beta chains were read from a single sample in a study of OX40 agonist ivuxolimab in advanced cancers. Clones were read by immunoSEQ multiplex PCR, and TCRdb kept only the in-frame ones, dropping some. The table has tens of thousands of clones, about 90% seen once; the top ten hold roughly 1.1%. Sequencing used CD4+ or CD8+ T cells sorted from blood, obtained in a trial of the OX40 agonist ivuxolimab. The receptors here all came from an adult with an advanced solid tumor such as melanoma, head and neck, liver or kidney cancer. Both conserved end residues are part of each CDR3. D genes are given only for firm matches. Rows may omit the clone size; those that give it use once, few, many or a size class.

j_gene | v_gene | abundance | d_gene | CDR3nt | CDR3aa
TRBJ1-1 | TRBV7-8 | - | TRBD1 | TGTGCCAGCAGCCACGGACAGGGAAACACTGAAGCTTTCTTT | CASSHGQGNTEAFF
TRBJ2-7 | TRBV2 | - | TRBD2 | TGTGCCAGCAGCGCAACTAGCGGGAGGGCCGGCGAGCAGTACTTC | CASSATSGRAGEQYF
TRBJ2-2 | TRBV27 | few | TRBD2 | TGTGCCAGCAGATTAGCGGGAGGGGTGGGCGGGGAGCTGTTTTTT | CASRLAGGVGGELFF
TRBJ2-3 | TRBV29-1 | - | TRBD2 | TGCAGCGTTGGCGGGGGGAGATGGACAGATACGCAGTATTTT | CSVGGGRWTDTQYF
TRBJ2-7 | TRBV6-5 | - | - | TGTGCCAGCAGCCCGACCGTCCGCTACGAGCAGTACTTC | CASSPTVRYEQYF
TRBJ1-1 | TRBV28 | - | - | TGTGCCAGCAGCACTCCCACAGGGTTGAACACTGAAGCTTTCTTT | CASSTPTGLNTEAFF
TRBJ2-1 | TRBV28 | - | - | TGTGCCAGCAGTTTTTCAGCAGGGGTCGAGCAGTTCTTC | CASSFSAGVEQFF
TRBJ2-2 | TRBV5-6 | - | TRBD1 | TGTGCCAGCAGCCTTCAGGGGGCCAGAGACACCGGGGAGCTGTTTTTT | CASSLQGARDTGELFF
TRBJ1-2 | TRBV5-6 | - | - | TGTGCCAGCAGCTTTTATTTTCAGCTGGAGGGGGGCATCCACTATGGCTACACCTTC | CASSFYFQLEGGIHYGYTF
TRBJ1-4 | TRBV29-1 | - | - | TGCAGCGTTGGAGGGCTTGCTAATGAAAAACTGTTTTTT | CSVGGLANEKLFF
TRBJ2-7 | TRBV30 | - | - | TGTGCCTGGGCCAGCGGAAGGGGGGTGTACGAGCAGTACTTC | CAWASGRGVYEQYF
TRBJ2-7 | TRBV29-1 | - | - | TGCAGCGCCGCCGGGCCAGAATCGGCCTACGAGCAGTACTTC | CSAAGPESAYEQYF
TRBJ2-6 | TRBV5-6 | - | - | TGTGCCAGCAGCTTGGCCCCCTCTGGGGCCAACGTCCTGACTTTC | CASSLAPSGANVLTF
TRBJ1-2 | TRBV7-2 | - | - | TGTGCCAGCAGCCAAGCTGGGAGGACCCAACATGGCTACACCTTC | CASSQAGRTQHGYTF
TRBJ2-7 | TRBV5-1 | - | TRBD1 | TGCGCCAGCAGCTTGGCTATTACCTCGAGGACAGGGCCTTACGAGCAGTACTTC | CASSLAITSRTGPYEQYF
TRBJ2-3 | TRBV5-6 | - | - | TGTGCCAGCAGCCCTTTAAGCGGGAGCACAGATACGCAGTATTTT | CASSPLSGSTDTQYF
TRBJ2-6 | TRBV7-3 | - | - | TGTGCCAGCAGCTCTCAAGCCCTCTCTGGGGCCAACGTCCTGACTTTC | CASSSQALSGANVLTF
TRBJ2-2 | TRBV5-1 | - | - | TGCGCCAGCAGCCCCGAGGGGCCAAACACCGGGGAGCTGTTTTTT | CASSPEGPNTGELFF
TRBJ2-5 | TRBV7-2 | - | - | TGTGCCAGCAGCAAGCTCCAAGAGACCCAGTACTTC | CASSKLQETQYF
TRBJ1-1 | TRBV4-2 | few | - | TGTGCCAGCAGCCAAGATAGCCAGGGTACTGAAGCTTTCTTT | CASSQDSQGTEAFF
TRBJ2-7 | TRBV28 | once | TRBD2 | TGTGCCAGCAGACAAAAGAGACTAGCGGGAGGGACCTACGAGCAGTACTTC | CASRQKRLAGGTYEQYF
TRBJ2-3 | TRBV5-1 | - | TRBD2 | TGCGCCAGCAGCTTGGAGGGAAGGGCGGGAGCCTACCACCCCCCAGATACGCAGTATTTT | CASSLEGRAGAYHPPDTQYF
TRBJ2-3 | TRBV27 | - | - | TGTGCCAGCAGACGGAAAGTCGACACAGATACGCAGTATTTT | CASRRKVDTDTQYF
TRBJ2-7 | TRBV18 | - | - | TGTGCCAGCTCACCACAGGGGGTGATTTACGAGCAGTACTTC | CASSPQGVIYEQYF
TRBJ2-1 | TRBV11-3 | few | TRBD1 | TGTGCCAGCAGCTTAGATGACGGACAGGCGTTCTTC | CASSLDDGQAFF
TRBJ2-7 | TRBV6-6 | once | - | TGTGCCAGCAGTACCCCCACAGGGCTTGCCTACGAGCAGTACTTC | CASSTPTGLAYEQYF
TRBJ2-5 | TRBV6-1 | - | TRBD2 | TGTGCCAGCAGTGATTTTTACAGGGTTCTAGCGGGAGGGGCAGAGACCCAGTACTTC | CASSDFYRVLAGGAETQYF
TRBJ1-2 | TRBV5-6 | - | - | TGTGCCAGCAGCTTGAACGGAGGGGCAGAGTATCGTTATGGCTACACCTTC | CASSLNGGAEYRYGYTF
TRBJ2-1 | TRBV5-8 | - | TRBD2 | TGTGCCAGCAGCCCCCTCACTAGCGGGAGGGCCAGATCCTACAATGAGCAGTTCTTC | CASSPLTSGRARSYNEQFF
TRBJ2-5 | TRBV5-1 | - | - | TGCGCCAGCAGCTTGTCTCCCGGGAATTTGGTAGAGACCCAGTACTTC | CASSLSPGNLVETQYF
TRBJ1-1 | TRBV27 | once | - | TGTGCCAGCAGGAAACAGGAGAACACTGAAGCTTTCTTT | CASRKQENTEAFF
TRBJ2-3 | TRBV5-4 | - | - | TGTGCCAGCAGCGCCCCTCTGGGCGCCGGCACAGATACGCAGTATTTT | CASSAPLGAGTDTQYF
TRBJ2-5 | TRBV5-1 | - | - | TGCGCCAGCAGCTTGGTTCAGGCCCCTGGGACCCAGTACTTC | CASSLVQAPGTQYF
TRBJ2-7 | TRBV28 | - | - | TGTGCCAGCAGTTTGGGTCGCGAGCAGTACTTC | CASSLGREQYF
TRBJ1-2 | TRBV6-6 | - | - | TGTGCCAGCCGCCCTGCGGGAATGGGCGGCTACACCTTC | CASRPAGMGGYTF
TRBJ2-1 | TRBV5-1 | once | TRBD2 | TGCGCCAGCAGCTTGGAACTAGCGGGAGGGGGCAATGAGCAGTTCTTC | CASSLELAGGGNEQFF
TRBJ2-7 | TRBV15 | - | - | TGTGCCACCAGCAACCCCCCGGGCGAGCAGTACTTC | CATSNPPGEQYF
TRBJ2-5 | TRBV2 | - | TRBD2 | TGTGCCAGCAGCGGGACTAGCGGGAGGGGGCAAGAGACCCAGTACTTC | CASSGTSGRGQETQYF
TRBJ2-7 | TRBV7-2 | - | TRBD1 | TGTGCCAGCAGCTTAGAGCGACAGGGTTTCGAGCAGTACTTC | CASSLERQGFEQYF
TRBJ2-5 | TRBV27 | - | - | TGTGCCAGCAGTCCAGGGGGCGGGAGTGGGACCCAGTACTTC | CASSPGGGSGTQYF
TRBJ2-6 | TRBV28 | - | - | TGTGCCAGCAGTGGCTCTGGGGCCAACGTCCTGACTTTC | CASSGSGANVLTF
TRBJ2-1 | TRBV6-1 | - | - | TGTGCCAGCAGTGAGGAAGCGGTCGTTTACAATGAGCAGTTCTTC | CASSEEAVVYNEQFF
TRBJ2-7 | TRBV30 | - | TRBD2 | TGCGCCTGGAGTTCGGGACTAGCGGGAAACAACGAGCAGTACTTC | CAWSSGLAGNNEQYF
TRBJ2-2 | TRBV7-3 | - | TRBD2 | TGTGCCAGCAGCTTAACAGCGGGATTGGGTACCGGGGAGCTGTTTTTT | CASSLTAGLGTGELFF
TRBJ2-7 | TRBV20-1 | once | - | TGCAGTGCTAGGGGGGCCTACGAGCAGTACTTC | CSARGAYEQYF
TRBJ2-7 | TRBV6-5 | - | - | TGTGCCACCGGCCGGCGGCTACGCTCCTACGAGCAGTACTTC | CATGRRLRSYEQYF
TRBJ2-3 | TRBV7-8 | - | TRBD1 | TGTGCCAGCAGCTTTTCGGGACAGGGAACAGATACGCAGTATTTT | CASSFSGQGTDTQYF
TRBJ2-1 | TRBV6-4 | - | - | TGTGCCAGCAGTGACCGGACGCCCGACCACAATGAGCAGTTCTTC | CASSDRTPDHNEQFF
TRBJ1-5 | TRBV2 | - | TRBD1 | TGTGCCAGCAGGAAGACAGGGGGCGATCAGCCCCAGCATTTT | CASRKTGGDQPQHF
TRBJ2-1 | TRBV28 | - | TRBD1 | TGTGCCAGCAGTTTCGGGTCAGGGGGGCAGTTCTTC | CASSFGSGGQFF
TRBJ2-1 | TRBV7-6 | - | - | TGTGCCAGCAGCTTAGTGCGCGGGGAGCAGTTCTTC | CASSLVRGEQFF
TRBJ1-4 | TRBV5-1 | - | TRBD1 | TGCGCCAGCAGCATTGGACAGGTGGTGGCTAATGAAAAACTGTTTTTT | CASSIGQVVANEKLFF
TRBJ2-4 | TRBV30 | - | - | TGTGCCTGGAGTGGGGTTTTACAAAACATTCAGTACTTC | CAWSGVLQNIQYF
TRBJ1-1 | TRBV4-1 | - | - | TGCGCCAGCGGGGGGGTTGGGAACACTGAAGCTTTCTTT | CASGGVGNTEAFF
TRBJ1-4 | TRBV6-1 | - | - | TGTGCCAGTGGGGCAGGGGCCCTACCTAATGAAAAACTGTTTTTT | CASGAGALPNEKLFF